One sample yielded the 32 T cell receptor beta chains listed below, sequenced in a study of cytomegalovirus exposure and HLA in healthy donors. The primer mix had 60 Vbeta and 13 Jbeta primers. Some clones are missing from TCRdb's copy, which holds only in-frame ones; the method was immunoSEQ multiplex PCR. The sample lists 90,000 to 95,000 clones; around three quarters were seen once. Sequenced: PBMCs. Receptor source: a man younger than 40 in good health and CMV-seronegative.

The J gene is TRBJ1-6, the V gene TRBV7-8, with D maybe TRBD1 (6 bases). This CDR3 has 14 amino acids. V was pared by 5 bases and J by 7 bases, with 12 bases between. Germline CDR1 reads SGHVS; CDR2 reads FQNEAQ. This chain's CDR3 is CASSHLRGNSPLHF. The CDR3 nucleotides are TGTGCCAGCAGCCACCTCAGGGGAAATTCACCCCTCCACTTT.

This clone occurred a few times. The chain combines TRBV5-4 with TRBJ2-2, with TRBD2 matching 7 bases. The CDR3 is made up of 15 amino acids. V trimming: 2 bases; J trimming: 6 bases; junction bases outside the gene matches: 7. From germline, CDR1 is SGHNT and CDR2 YYREEE (reference sequence). The CDR3 spells CASSFSPGLPGELFF. The CDR3 DNA sequence: TGTGCCAGCAGCTTTAGCCCGGGACTACCCGGGGAGCTGTTTTTT.

The chain joins TRBV7-2 to TRBJ1-6; TRBD1 matches 10 bases. With V trimmed by 5 bases and J by 6 bases, 7 bases remained unmatched. This CDR3 comprises 16 residues. From germline, CDR1 is SGHTA and CDR2 FQGNSA. The CDR3 loop is CASSPPTGGPNSPLHF. In DNA form, the CDR3 reads TGTGCCAGCAGCCCACCGACAGGGGGCCCTAATTCACCCCTCCACTTT.

The V call is TRBV13, the J call TRBJ2-3; 10 nucleotides agree with TRBD2. With V trimmed by 2 bases and J by 6 bases, 11 bases remained unmatched. Germline CDR1 PRHDT, CDR2 FYEKMQ (reference sequence). There are 17 residues in the CDR3. Here the CDR3 DNA reads TGTGCCAGCAGCTTAAATCCCAGCGGGGGGGCCCGGGATACGCAGTATTTT. Protein: CASSLNPSGGARDTQYF.

V usage is TRBV19 and J usage is TRBJ1-1, with TRBD1 identical over 8 bases. V dropped 4 bases and J dropped 1; count of bases not matched to a gene: 2. This CDR3 has 14 residues. CDR1 LNHDA and CDR2 SQIVND come from the germline V gene (reference sequence). The CDR3 nucleotides read TGTGCCAGTAGTAATGGACAGGGGAACACTGAAGCTTTCTTT. Its protein product is CASSNGQGNTEAFF.

CDR3 in amino acids: CASTQGDYTEAFF. CDR3 DNA: TGCGCCTCCACACAGGGGGACTACACTGAAGCTTTCTTT. The chain carries TRBV5-1 and TRBJ1-1; TRBD1 matches 8 bases. With 10 bases clipped from V and 3 bases from J, the junction kept 8 bases outside the gene matches. The CDR3 is made up of 13 amino acids. Germline lookup yields CDR1 SGHRS and CDR2 YFSETQ.

V and J are TRBV5-4 and TRBJ2-2; 8 nucleotides agree with TRBD2. The trim removed 4 bases at V and 5 bases at J, leaving 13 bases unmatched. The CDR3 extends over 17 amino acids. Germline-derived CDR1 and CDR2 are SGHNT and YYREEE (reference sequence). CDR3 residues: CASSPTGASGLTGELFF. The CDR3 nucleotides read TGTGCCAGCAGCCCAACGGGGGCTAGCGGGCTAACCGGGGAGCTGTTTTTT.

J is TRBJ1-4 and V is TRBV27, with a tentative D call TRBD1 (5 bases). The CDR3 is 14 residues long. Trimming removed 8 bases from V and 4 bases from J, with 14 bases in between. Germline values: CDR1 MNHEY, CDR2 SMNVEV (reference sequence). CDR3 sequence reads: CASRFGQDNEKLFF. Written as DNA, the CDR3 is TGTGCCAGCCGCTTTGGACAAGATAATGAAAAACTGTTTTTT.

This clone has a count of ten or more. The chain carries TRBV4-1 and TRBJ1-2, with D hard to call. The germline gives CDR1 MGHRA, CDR2 YSYEKL. V shed 0 bases and J shed 1 base, with 9 bases lying between them. The CDR3 extends over 15 amino acids. CDR3 DNA: TGCGCCAGCAGCCAAGAACCGGGGTATAACTATGGCTACACCTTC. It is translated as CASSQEPGYNYGYTF.

The chain links TRBV4-2 to TRBJ2-2; perhaps TRBD2 as D (5 bases). CDR1 and CDR2 from the germline V gene are LGHNA and YNFKEQ. The CDR3 is 14 amino acids. The V end lost 1 base, the J end lost 5 bases, and 8 bases lay between the germline ends. Here the CDR3 DNA reads TGTGCCAGCAGCCAAGGCGGAGGAACCGGGGAGCTGTTTTTT. As protein: CASSQGGGTGELFF.

The gene calls are TRBV7-2 and TRBJ1-5; tentatively, D is TRBD1 (6 bases). The CDR3 loop spans 15 amino acids. Looked up from germline, CDR1 is SGHTA and CDR2 is FQGNSA. V dropped 5 bases and J dropped 11 bases, with 22 bases sitting between them. As DNA, the CDR3 is TGTGCCAGCAGCCAAGATGGGGGCTCGTTAAGGACCCAGCATTTT. This sequence encodes CASSQDGGSLRTQHF.

The gene calls are TRBV4-1 and TRBJ2-2; possibly TRBD1 for D (5 bases). CDR1 MGHRA and CDR2 YSYEKL come from the germline V gene. The V and J ends lost 4 bases and 3 bases respectively, with 18 bases between them. The CDR3 covers 17 residues. CDR3 coding DNA: TGCGCCAGCAGCCGCCAGGGCTACCTTGGGGACACCGGGGAGCTGTTTTTT. Its protein is CASSRQGYLGDTGELFF.

The gene calls are TRBV7-6 and TRBJ2-7; D perhaps matches TRBD1 (6 bases). This CDR3 has 15 amino acids. Germline V lookup: CDR1 SGHVS, CDR2 FNYEAQ. V was cut by 5 bases and J by 2 bases, with 16 bases left in between. CDR3 sequence reads: CASSRDTGFTYEQYV. CDR3 coding DNA: TGTGCCAGCAGCCGGGACACCGGGTTTACCTACGAGCAGTACGTC.

The V and J genes are TRBV7-6 and TRBJ1-4; maybe TRBD1 (6 bases). Germline lookup yields CDR1 SGHVS and CDR2 FNYEAQ. Trimming left V 0 bases short and J 3 bases short, with 17 bases between. The CDR3 spans 18 residues. The CDR3 nucleotides read TGTGCCAGCAGCTTAGCGAGGGGGGGTTGGAACTCTAATGAAAAACTGTTTTTT. It translates to CASSLARGGWNSNEKLFF.

The gene calls are TRBV7-2 and TRBJ2-7; TRBD1 matches at 11 bases. CDR3 length: 14 residues. Germline loops: CDR1 SGHTA, CDR2 FQGNSA. V shed 4 bases and J 2 bases; nucleotides not matched to a gene: 1. CDR3 nucleotide sequence: TGTGCCAGCAGCTCGGACAGGGGGCCCTACGAGCAGTACTTC. This encodes CASSSDRGPYEQYF.

V usage is TRBV5-1 and J usage is TRBJ2-7; possible D gene TRBD2, 5 bases. The germline V gene has CDR1 SGHRS and CDR2 YFSETQ. This CDR3 has 15 amino acids. V lost 5 bases to trimming and J lost 6 bases, with 21 bases between them. DNA of the CDR3: TGCGCCAGCAGTCTCGGGGTGGGTAAAGGAGGCGAGCAGTACTTC. Translated, it gives CASSLGVGKGGEQYF.

The genes are TRBV6-5 and TRBJ2-7; D possibly corresponds to TRBD1 (6 bases). CDR3 length: 14 amino acids. Germline CDR1 is MNHEY and CDR2 is SVGAGI. Trimming removed 4 bases at V and 2 bases at J, with 12 bases between. The CDR3 DNA sequence: TGTGCCAGCAGTTTCCGGGACATCCCCTACGAGCAGTACTTC. Residues: CASSFRDIPYEQYF.

The V gene is TRBV2, the J gene TRBJ2-1; 10 bases map to TRBD1. CDR1 SNHLY and CDR2 FYNNEI come from the germline V gene. This CDR3 comprises 14 residues. The ends lost 7 bases at V and 2 bases at J; junction bases unmatched: 2. CDR3 amino acids: CASTGQGAYNEQFF. CDR3 DNA: TGTGCCAGCACTGGACAGGGGGCCTACAATGAGCAGTTCTTC.

The chain links TRBV4-2 to TRBJ2-5; 10 nucleotides match TRBD1. Germline loops: CDR1 LGHNA, CDR2 YNFKEQ. CDR3 size: 16 residues. The V gene end was trimmed by 3 bases and the J gene end by 4 bases; junction bases not matched to a gene: 8. The CDR3 nucleotides are TGTGCCAGCAGCCACGTGGGGACAGGGGTTGTAGAGACCCAGTACTTC. Protein: CASSHVGTGVVETQYF.

The chain joins TRBV5-1 to TRBJ1-6; D unresolved. The CDR3 loop spans 14 amino acids. The germline V gene encodes CDR1 SGHRS and CDR2 YFSETQ. Between the trimmed V and J ends, which lost 4 bases and 9 bases, there was a span of 14 bases. The CDR3 sequence is CASSEGGSGSPLHF. DNA of the CDR3: TGCGCCAGCAGCGAAGGAGGATCAGGTTCACCCCTCCACTTT.

The chain couples TRBV4-1 to TRBJ2-1, with TRBD2 matching 8 bases. Trimming removed 0 bases from V and 9 bases from J; junction bases left unmatched: 4. This CDR3 is 14 amino acids long. Germline assignment: CDR1 MGHRA and CDR2 YSYEKL. The CDR3 nucleotides are TGCGCCAGCAGCCAAGATGCCGGGGGGGTTGAGCAGTTCTTC. Protein sequence: CASSQDAGGVEQFF.

The chain carries TRBV7-7 and TRBJ2-7; the match to TRBD2 covers 8 bases. The CDR3 contains 14 residues. CDR1 SSHAT and CDR2 FNYEAQ come from the germline V gene (reference sequence). J was trimmed by 6 bases and V by 8 bases; bases with no gene match: 12. The CDR3 spells CASSSTSGGGEQYF. The CDR3 DNA sequence: TGTGCCAGCTCAAGTACCTCCGGGGGGGGCGAGCAGTACTTC. The full variable domain, its missing parts supplied by reference TRBV7-7 and TRBJ2-7, is GAGVSQSPRYKVTKRGQDVTLRCDPISSHATLYWYQQALGQGPEFLTYFNYEAQPDKSGLPSDRFSAERPEGSISTLTIQRTEQRDSAMYRCASSSTSGGGEQYFGPGTRLTVT.

V and J are TRBV7-2 and TRBJ2-2, with D possibly matching TRBD1 (5 bases). Trimming left V 4 bases short and J 1 base short, with 10 bases between. The CDR3 contains 15 residues. Looked up from germline, CDR1 is SGHTA and CDR2 is FQGNSA. CDR3 sequence reads: CASSSDRRNTGELFF. CDR3 nucleotide sequence: TGTGCCAGCAGCTCCGACAGAAGGAACACCGGGGAGCTGTTTTTT.

The chain uses TRBV19 and TRBJ1-2; D is possibly TRBD1 (5 bases). Germline V gene data show CDR1 as LNHDA and CDR2 as SQIVND (reference sequence). V shed 3 bases and J shed 1 base, with 9 bases lying between them. This CDR3 comprises 14 residues. CDR3 coding DNA: TGTGCCAGTAGTATCGCCAGGGTTAACTATGGCTACACCTTC. Protein product: CASSIARVNYGYTF.

The V gene is TRBV10-1, the J gene TRBJ1-6; D possibly corresponds to TRBD1 (5 bases). The CDR3 totals 15 residues. Germline-derived CDR1 and CDR2 are WNHNN and SYGVQD (reference sequence). V was pared by 8 bases and J by 6 bases, with 17 bases between. In DNA, the CDR3 is TGCGCCAGCCCCATATCAATAGGGGCTAATTCACCCCTCCACTTT. It is translated as CASPISIGANSPLHF.

This clone was seen a single time. This chain links TRBV11-2 with TRBJ1-1; unclear D gene. With 1 base removed from V and 0 bases from J, the gap between germline ends came to 15 bases. Germline V gene sequence: CDR1 SGHAT, CDR2 FQNNGV. This CDR3 has 17 residues. This chain's CDR3 is CASSLVEQKSMNTEAFF. The CDR3 bases are TGTGCCAGCAGCTTAGTTGAACAGAAGAGTATGAACACTGAAGCTTTCTTT.

The chain couples TRBV5-1 to TRBJ2-5; no clear D. The CDR3 contains 12 residues. With 4 bases removed from V and 5 bases from J, the gap between germline ends came to 9 bases. CDR1 is SGHRS and CDR2 is YFSETQ in the germline V gene. Here the CDR3 DNA reads TGCGCCAGCAGCGTGATCGGGGAGACCCAGTACTTC. Translated: CASSVIGETQYF. Variable domain in full (rest from reference TRBV5-1 and TRBJ2-5): KAGVTQTPRYLIKTRGQQVTLSCSPISGHRSVSWYQQTPGQGLQFLFEYFSETQRNKGNFPGRFSGRQFSNSRSEMNVSTLELGDSALYLCASSVIGETQYFGPGTRLLVL.

The V gene is TRBV7-8, the J gene TRBJ1-2; D is ambiguous. The V end was cut by 1 base, the J end by 4 bases, with 10 bases between. CDR1 and CDR2 (germline): SGHVS, FQNEAQ. This CDR3 has 14 amino acids. This chain's CDR3 is CASSLVFGVYGYTF. The CDR3 DNA reads TGTGCCAGCAGCTTAGTTTTCGGGGTCTATGGCTACACCTTC.

The chain recombines TRBV6-9 with TRBJ2-7; 7 positions agree with TRBD1. With 4 bases clipped from V and 5 bases from J, the junction kept 14 bases outside the gene matches. The CDR3 runs 16 residues. Germline CDR1 reads MNHGY; CDR2 reads SVAAGI. The CDR3 loop is CASSSPGETGTHEQYV. For the CDR3, the DNA is TGTGCCAGCAGTTCCCCAGGGGAGACAGGGACCCACGAGCAGTACGTC.

The chain couples TRBV11-3 to TRBJ2-3; D gene uncertain. The CDR3 has 12 amino acids. Trimming took 3 bases from V and 7 from J, leaving 8 bases between them. Germline loops: CDR1 SGHNT, CDR2 YENEEA. The CDR3 DNA reads as TGTGCCAGCAGCTTCTTGTCCCATACGCAGTATTTT. This encodes CASSFLSHTQYF.

The chain couples TRBV9 to TRBJ2-2; D is unclear. With 4 bases removed from V and 3 bases from J, the gap between germline ends came to 10 bases. The CDR3 is 14 amino acids. Germline CDR1 reads SGDLS; CDR2 reads YYNGEE. This CDR3 is CASSPNQYTGELFF. The CDR3 region has the DNA TGTGCCAGCAGCCCAAACCAGTACACCGGGGAGCTGTTTTTT.

The chain joins TRBV5-1 to TRBJ2-6; D call uncertain. V shed 0 bases and J shed 0 bases, with 4 bases lying between them. CDR1 is SGHRS, CDR2 YFSETQ, per germline. This CDR3 is 15 amino acids long. The CDR3 here is CASSLVSSGANVLTF. In nucleotides, the CDR3 is TGCGCCAGCAGCTTGGTTAGCTCTGGGGCCAACGTCCTGACTTTC.